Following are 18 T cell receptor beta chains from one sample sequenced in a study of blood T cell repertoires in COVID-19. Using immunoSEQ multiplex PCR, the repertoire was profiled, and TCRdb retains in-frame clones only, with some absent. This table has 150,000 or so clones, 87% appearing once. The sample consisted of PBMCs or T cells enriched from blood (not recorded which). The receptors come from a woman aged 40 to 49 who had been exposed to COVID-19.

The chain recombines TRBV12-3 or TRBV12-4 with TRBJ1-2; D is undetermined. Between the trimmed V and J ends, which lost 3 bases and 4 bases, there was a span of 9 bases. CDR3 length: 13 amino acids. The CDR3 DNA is TGTGCCAGCAGTTTTTCAGAGGCCTATGGCTACACCTTC. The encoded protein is CASSFSEAYGYTF.

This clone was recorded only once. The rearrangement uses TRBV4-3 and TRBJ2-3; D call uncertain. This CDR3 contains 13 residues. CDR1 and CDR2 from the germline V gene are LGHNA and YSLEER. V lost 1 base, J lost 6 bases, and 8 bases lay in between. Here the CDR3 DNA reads TGCGCCAGCAGCCAAGGCCCTAGGGATACGCAGTATTTT. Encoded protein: CASSQGPRDTQYF.

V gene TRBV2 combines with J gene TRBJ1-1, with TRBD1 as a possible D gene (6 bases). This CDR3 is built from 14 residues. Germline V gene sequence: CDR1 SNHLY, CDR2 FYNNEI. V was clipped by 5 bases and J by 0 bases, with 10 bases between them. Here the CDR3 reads CASSRQDMNTEAFF. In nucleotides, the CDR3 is TGTGCCAGCAGTCGACAGGATATGAACACTGAAGCTTTCTTT.

The CDR3 spells CASSPDRAEAFF. For the CDR3, the DNA is TGTGCCAGCAGCCCGGATCGGGCTGAAGCTTTCTTT. The chain uses TRBV5-4 and TRBJ1-1, with unresolved D. CDR1 is SGHNT, CDR2 YYREEE, per germline (reference sequence). V was clipped by 4 bases and J by 6 bases, with 10 bases between them. The CDR3 runs to 12 residues.

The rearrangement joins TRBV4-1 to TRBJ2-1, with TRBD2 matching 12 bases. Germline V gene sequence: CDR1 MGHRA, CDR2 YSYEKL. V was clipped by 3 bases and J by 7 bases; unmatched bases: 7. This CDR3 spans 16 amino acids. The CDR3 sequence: CASSQRTSGEGNEQFF. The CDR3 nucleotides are TGCGCCAGCAGCCAGAGGACTAGCGGGGAGGGAAATGAGCAGTTCTTC.

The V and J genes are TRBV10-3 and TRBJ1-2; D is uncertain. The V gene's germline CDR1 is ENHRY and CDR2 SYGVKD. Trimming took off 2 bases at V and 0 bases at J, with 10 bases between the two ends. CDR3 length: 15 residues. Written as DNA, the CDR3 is TGTGCCATCAGTGAGACCCCGCAGGCTAACTATGGCTACACCTTC. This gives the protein CAISETPQANYGYTF.

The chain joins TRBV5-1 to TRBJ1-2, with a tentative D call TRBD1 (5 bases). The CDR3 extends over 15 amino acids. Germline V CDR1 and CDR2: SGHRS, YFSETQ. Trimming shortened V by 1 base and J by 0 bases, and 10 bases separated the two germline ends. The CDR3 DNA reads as TGCGCCAGCAGCTTGATTGGGGGGACTAACTATGGCTACACCTTC. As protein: CASSLIGGTNYGYTF.

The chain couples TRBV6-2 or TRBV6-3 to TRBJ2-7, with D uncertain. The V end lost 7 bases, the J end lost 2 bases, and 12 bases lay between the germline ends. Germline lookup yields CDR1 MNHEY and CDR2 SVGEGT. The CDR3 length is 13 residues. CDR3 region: CASNPGSPYEQYF. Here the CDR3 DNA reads TGTGCCAGCAACCCCGGGTCCCCCTACGAGCAGTACTTC.

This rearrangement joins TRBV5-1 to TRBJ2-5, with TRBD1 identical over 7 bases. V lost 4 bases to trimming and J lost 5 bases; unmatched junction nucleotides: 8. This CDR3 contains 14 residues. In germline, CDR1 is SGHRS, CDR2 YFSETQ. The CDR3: CASSLDRVGETQYF. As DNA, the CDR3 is TGCGCCAGCAGCCTAGACAGGGTTGGGGAGACCCAGTACTTC.

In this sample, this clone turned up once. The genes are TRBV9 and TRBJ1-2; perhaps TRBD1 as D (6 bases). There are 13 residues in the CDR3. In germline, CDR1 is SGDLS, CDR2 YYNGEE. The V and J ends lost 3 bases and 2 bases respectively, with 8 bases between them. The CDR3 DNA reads TGTGCCAGCAGCGGGACAGACAACTATGGCTACACCTTC. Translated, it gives CASSGTDNYGYTF.

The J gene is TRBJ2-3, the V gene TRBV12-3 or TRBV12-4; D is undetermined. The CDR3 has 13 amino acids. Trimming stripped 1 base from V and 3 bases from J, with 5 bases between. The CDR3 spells CASSLDRTDTQYF. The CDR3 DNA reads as TGTGCCAGCAGTTTAGACAGAACAGATACGCAGTATTTT.

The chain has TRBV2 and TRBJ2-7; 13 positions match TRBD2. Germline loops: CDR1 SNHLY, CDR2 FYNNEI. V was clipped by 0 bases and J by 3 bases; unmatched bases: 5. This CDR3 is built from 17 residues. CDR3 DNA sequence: TGTGCCAGCAGTGAAGCAGGGACTAGCGGGATTTTCTACGAGCAGTACTTC. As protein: CASSEAGTSGIFYEQYF.

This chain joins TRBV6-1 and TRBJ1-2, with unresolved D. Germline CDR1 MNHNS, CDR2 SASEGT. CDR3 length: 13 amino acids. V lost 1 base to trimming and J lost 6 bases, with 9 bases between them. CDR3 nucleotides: TGTGCCAGCAGTGAAGTGTGGGCAAATGGCTACACCTTC. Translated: CASSEVWANGYTF.

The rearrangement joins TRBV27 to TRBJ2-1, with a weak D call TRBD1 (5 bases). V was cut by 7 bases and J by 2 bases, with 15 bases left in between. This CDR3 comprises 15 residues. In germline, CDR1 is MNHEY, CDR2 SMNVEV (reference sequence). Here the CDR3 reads CASTLGQGTYNEQFF. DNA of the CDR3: TGTGCCAGCACCCTAGGGCAGGGTACCTACAATGAGCAGTTCTTC.

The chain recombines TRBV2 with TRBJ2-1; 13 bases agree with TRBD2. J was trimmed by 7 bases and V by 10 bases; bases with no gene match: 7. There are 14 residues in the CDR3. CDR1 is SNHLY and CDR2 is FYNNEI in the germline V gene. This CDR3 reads CATQGTSGENEQFF. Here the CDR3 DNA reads TGTGCCACGCAAGGGACTAGCGGGGAAAATGAGCAGTTCTTC. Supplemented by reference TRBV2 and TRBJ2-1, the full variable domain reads EPEVTQTPSHQVTQMGQEVILRCVPISNHLYFYWYRQILGQKVEFLVSFYNNEISEKSEIFDDQFSVERPDGSNFTLKIRSTKLEDSAMYFCATQGTSGENEQFFGPGTRLTVL.

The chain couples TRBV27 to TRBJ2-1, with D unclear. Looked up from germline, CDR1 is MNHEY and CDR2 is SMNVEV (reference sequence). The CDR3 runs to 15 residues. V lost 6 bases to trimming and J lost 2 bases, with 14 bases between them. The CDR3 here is CASRPFAATYNEQFF. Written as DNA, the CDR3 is TGTGCCAGCAGACCTTTTGCGGCGACCTACAATGAGCAGTTCTTC.

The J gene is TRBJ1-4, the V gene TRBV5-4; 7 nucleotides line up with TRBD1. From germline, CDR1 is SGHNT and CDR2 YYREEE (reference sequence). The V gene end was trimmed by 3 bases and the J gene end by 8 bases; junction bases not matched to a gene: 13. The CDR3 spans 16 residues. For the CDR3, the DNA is TGTGCCAGCAGCTCCTCGGACAGGACGAAGGAAGAAAAACTGTTTTTT. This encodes CASSSSDRTKEEKLFF.

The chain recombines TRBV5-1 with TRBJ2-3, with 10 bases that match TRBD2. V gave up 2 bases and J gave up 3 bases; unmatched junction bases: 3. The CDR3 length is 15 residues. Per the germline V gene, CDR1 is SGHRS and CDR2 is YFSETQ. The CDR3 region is CASSLAGGQTDTQYF. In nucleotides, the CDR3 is TGCGCCAGCAGCTTAGCGGGGGGGCAGACAGATACGCAGTATTTT.